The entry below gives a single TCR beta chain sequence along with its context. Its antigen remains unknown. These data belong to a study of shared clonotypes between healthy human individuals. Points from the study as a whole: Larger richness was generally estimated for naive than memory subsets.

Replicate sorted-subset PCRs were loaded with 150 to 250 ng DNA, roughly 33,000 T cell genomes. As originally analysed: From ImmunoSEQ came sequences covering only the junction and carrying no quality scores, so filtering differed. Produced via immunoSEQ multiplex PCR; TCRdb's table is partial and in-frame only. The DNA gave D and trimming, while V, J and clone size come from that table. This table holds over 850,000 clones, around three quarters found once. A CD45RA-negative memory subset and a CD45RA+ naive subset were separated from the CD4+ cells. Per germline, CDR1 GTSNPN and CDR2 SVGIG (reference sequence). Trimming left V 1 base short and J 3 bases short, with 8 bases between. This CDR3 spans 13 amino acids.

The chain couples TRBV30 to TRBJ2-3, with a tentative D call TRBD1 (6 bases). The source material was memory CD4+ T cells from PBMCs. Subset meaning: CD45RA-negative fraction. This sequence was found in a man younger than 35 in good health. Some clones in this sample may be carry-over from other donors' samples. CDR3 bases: TGTGCCTGGAGTGAGGGGGTTACAGATACGCAGTATTTT. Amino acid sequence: CAWSEGVTDTQYF.